This T cell receptor (beta chain) was documented in a study of blood T cell repertoires in COVID-19. Study-wide context: Whether acute or convalescent, the COVID-19 samples came from the United States, Italy and Spain. Sample material is recorded as cDNA or gDNA derived from T cells, B-cell-depleted T cells, or PBMCs.

This clone was observed a single time. The CDR3 has 20 residues. Germline lookup yields CDR1 MNHEY and CDR2 SVGEGT. V lost 4 bases to trimming and J lost 3 bases; unmatched junction nucleotides: 21. Study processing details: Estimation of nucleated cell counts relied on the amplification of reference gene primers. Libraries were prepared by immunoSEQ multiplex PCR; TCRdb keeps only in-frame clonotypes and omits some of them. For V, J and clone size, that table is used; D and trimming come from the DNA. The data hold fewer than 200,000 clones, with 88% observed a single time. J is TRBJ2-5 and V is TRBV6-2 or TRBV6-3, with 9 bases aligning to TRBD1. Material for sequencing was peripheral blood. This receptor was taken from a man aged 60-69 years with acute or convalescent COVID-19. CDR3 DNA sequence: TGTGCCAGCAGTTTAGAACAGGGGGCGAACAGGCTGGGACCCGAAGAGACCCAGTACTTC. As protein: CASSLEQGANRLGPEETQYF.